This T cell receptor beta chain stems from a study of CD8 T cells in Susac syndrome. V lost 10 bases to trimming and J lost 6 bases; unmatched junction nucleotides: 8. Germline V gene sequence: CDR1 ENHRY, CDR2 SYGVKD. CDR3 length equals 13 residues. Roughly 0.5 to 1 ug RNA was reverse transcribed with random hexamers. TCRdb used MiXCR to reprocess the immunoSEQ multiplex PCR reads, holding one entry per CDR3 protein. Among roughly 130,000 distinct CDR3 sequences, nearly 96% were seen once, and the ten largest hold more than 0.12%. Sequenced material: CD4+ T cells from PBMCs. The genes are TRBV10-3 and TRBJ1-5, with 8 bases identical to TRBD1. The TCR originated in a human donor with Susac syndrome. The CDR3 region is CATKDREGQPQHF. CDR3 DNA: TGTGCCACCAAGGACAGGGAGGGTCAGCCCCAGCATTTT.